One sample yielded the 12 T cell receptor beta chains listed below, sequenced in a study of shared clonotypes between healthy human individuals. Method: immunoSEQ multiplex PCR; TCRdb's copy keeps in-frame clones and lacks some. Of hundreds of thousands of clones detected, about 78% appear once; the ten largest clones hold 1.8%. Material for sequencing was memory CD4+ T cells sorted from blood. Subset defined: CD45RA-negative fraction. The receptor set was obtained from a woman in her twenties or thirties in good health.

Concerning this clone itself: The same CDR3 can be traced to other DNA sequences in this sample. CDR3 amino acids: CASSLGDRVYGYTF. CDR3 bases: TGCGCCAGCAGCTTGGGGGACAGGGTGTATGGCTACACCTTC. The V call is TRBV5-1, the J call TRBJ1-2, with TRBD1 identical over 9 bases. With 0 bases clipped from V and 5 bases from J, the junction kept 2 bases outside the gene matches. Looked up from germline, CDR1 is SGHRS and CDR2 is YFSETQ. This CDR3 has 14 residues. Full variable domain (outside the CDR3, taken from reference TRBV5-1 and TRBJ1-2): KAGVTQTPRYLIKTRGQQVTLSCSPISGHRSVSWYQQTPGQGLQFLFEYFSETQRNKGNFPGRFSGRQFSNSRSEMNVSTLELGDSALYLCASSLGDRVYGYTFGSGTRLTVV.

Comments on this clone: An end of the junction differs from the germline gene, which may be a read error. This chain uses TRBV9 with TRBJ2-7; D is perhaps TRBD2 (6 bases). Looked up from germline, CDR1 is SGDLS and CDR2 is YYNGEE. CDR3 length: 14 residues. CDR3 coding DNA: TGTGCCAGCAGCCTTGGGGGACTCTCCCACGAGCAGTACTTC. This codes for CASSLGGLSHEQYF.

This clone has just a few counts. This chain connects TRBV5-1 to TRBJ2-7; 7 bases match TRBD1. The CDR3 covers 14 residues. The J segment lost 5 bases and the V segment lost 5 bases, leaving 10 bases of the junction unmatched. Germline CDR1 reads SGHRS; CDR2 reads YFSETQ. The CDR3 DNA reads TGCGCCAGCAGTTCGTGGACAGGCGTCGACGAGCAGTACTTC. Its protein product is CASSSWTGVDEQYF.

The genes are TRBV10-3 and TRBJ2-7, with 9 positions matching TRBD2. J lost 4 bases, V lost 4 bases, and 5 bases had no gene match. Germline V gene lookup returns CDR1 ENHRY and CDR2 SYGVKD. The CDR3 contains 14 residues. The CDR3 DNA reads TGTGCCATCAGTGGAGGAGCGGGAGGATACGAGCAGTACTTC. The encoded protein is CAISGGAGGYEQYF.

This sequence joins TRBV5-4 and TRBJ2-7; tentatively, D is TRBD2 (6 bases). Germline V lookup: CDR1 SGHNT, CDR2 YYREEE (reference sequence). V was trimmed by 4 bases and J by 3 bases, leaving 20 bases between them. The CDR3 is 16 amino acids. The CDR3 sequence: CASSPSGTSAYYEQYF. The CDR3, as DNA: TGTGCCAGCAGCCCGTCCGGGACTTCTGCCTACTACGAGCAGTACTTC. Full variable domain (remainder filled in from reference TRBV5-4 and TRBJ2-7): ETGVTQSPTHLIKTRGQQVTLRCSSQSGHNTVSWYQQALGQGPQFIFQYYREEENGRGNFPPRFSGLQFPNYSSELNVNALELDDSALYLCASSPSGTSAYYEQYFGPGTRLTVT.

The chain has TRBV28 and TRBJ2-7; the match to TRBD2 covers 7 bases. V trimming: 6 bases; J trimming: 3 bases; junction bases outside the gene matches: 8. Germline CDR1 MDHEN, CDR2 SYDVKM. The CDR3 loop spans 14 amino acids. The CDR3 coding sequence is TGTGCCAGCAGACACCATGGACTAGTCTACGAGCAGTACTTC. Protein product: CASRHHGLVYEQYF.

The CDR3: CASSHVAGPPAYNEQFF. The CDR3 nucleotides read TGTGCCAGCAGCCACGTAGCGGGACCTCCCGCATACAATGAGCAGTTCTTC. The chain couples TRBV7-6 to TRBJ2-1; 8 bases agree with TRBD2. CDR1 and CDR2 (germline): SGHVS, FNYEAQ. This CDR3 has 17 amino acids. J lost 4 bases, V lost 5 bases, and 13 bases had no gene match.

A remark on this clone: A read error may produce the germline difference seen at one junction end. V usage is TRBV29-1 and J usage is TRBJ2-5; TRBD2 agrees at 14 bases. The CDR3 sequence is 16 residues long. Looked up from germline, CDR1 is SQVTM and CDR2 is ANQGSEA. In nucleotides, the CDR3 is TGCAGCGTTGCTACCGGGACTAGCGGGAGTCGAGAGAGCCAGTACTTC. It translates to CSVATGTSGSRESQYF.

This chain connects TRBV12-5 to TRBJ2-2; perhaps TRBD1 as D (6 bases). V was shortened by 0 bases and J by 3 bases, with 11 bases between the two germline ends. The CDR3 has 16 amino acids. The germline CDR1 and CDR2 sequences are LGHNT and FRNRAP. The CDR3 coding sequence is TGTGCTAGTGGTTTGGTCTTGGCAGGGGACACCGGGGAGCTGTTTTTT. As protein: CASGLVLAGDTGELFF.

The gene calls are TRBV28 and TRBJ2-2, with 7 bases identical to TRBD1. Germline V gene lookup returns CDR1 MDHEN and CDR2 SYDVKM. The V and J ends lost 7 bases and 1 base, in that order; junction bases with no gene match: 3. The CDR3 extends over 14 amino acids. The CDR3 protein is CASTRQGNTGELFF. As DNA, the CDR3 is TGTGCCAGCACCCGACAGGGGAACACCGGGGAGCTGTTTTTT.

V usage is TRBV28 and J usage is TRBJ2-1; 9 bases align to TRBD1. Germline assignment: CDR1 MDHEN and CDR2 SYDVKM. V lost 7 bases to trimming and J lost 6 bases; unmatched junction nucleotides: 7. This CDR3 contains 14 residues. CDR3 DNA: TGTGCCAGCAAGCCGGGACAGGGATTCAATGAGCAGTTCTTC. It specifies CASKPGQGFNEQFF.

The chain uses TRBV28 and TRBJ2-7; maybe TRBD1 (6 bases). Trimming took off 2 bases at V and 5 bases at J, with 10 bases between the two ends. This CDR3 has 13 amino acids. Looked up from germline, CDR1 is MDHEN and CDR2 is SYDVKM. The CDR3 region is CASSLDRIHEQYF. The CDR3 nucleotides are TGTGCCAGCAGTTTAGACAGGATTCACGAGCAGTACTTC.